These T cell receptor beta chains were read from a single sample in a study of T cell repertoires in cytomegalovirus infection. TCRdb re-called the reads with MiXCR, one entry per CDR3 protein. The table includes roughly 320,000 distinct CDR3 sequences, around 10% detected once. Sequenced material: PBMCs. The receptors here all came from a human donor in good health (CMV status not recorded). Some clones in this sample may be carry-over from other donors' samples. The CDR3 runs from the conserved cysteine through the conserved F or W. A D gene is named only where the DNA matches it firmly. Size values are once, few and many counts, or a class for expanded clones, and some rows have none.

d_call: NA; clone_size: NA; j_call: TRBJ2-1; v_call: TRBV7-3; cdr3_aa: CASSLRGVSEQFF; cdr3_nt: TGTGCCAGCAGTTTAAGGGGGGTCAGTGAGCAGTTCTTT
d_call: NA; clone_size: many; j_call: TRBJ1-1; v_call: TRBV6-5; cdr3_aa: CASRSFLREGAEAFF; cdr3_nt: TGTGCCAGCAGATCCTTTTTGCGGGAAGGGGCTGAAGCTTTCTTT
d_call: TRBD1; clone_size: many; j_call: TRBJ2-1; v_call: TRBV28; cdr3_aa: CASSLLGQGTNEQFF; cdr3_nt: TGTGCCAGCAGTTTATTGGGACAGGGAACCAATGAGCAGTTCTTC
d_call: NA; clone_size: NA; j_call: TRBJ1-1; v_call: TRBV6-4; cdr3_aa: CASRRGGENTEAFF; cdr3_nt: TGTGCCAGCAGGAGGGGAGGAGAGAACACTGAAGCTTTCTTT
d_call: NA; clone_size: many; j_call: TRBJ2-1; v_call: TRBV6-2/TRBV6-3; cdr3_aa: CASSYRGNEQFF; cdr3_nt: TGTGCCAGCAGTTACCGGGGCAATGAGCAGTTCTTC
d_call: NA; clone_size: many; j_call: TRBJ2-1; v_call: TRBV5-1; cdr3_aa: CASRQRGAGEGYNEQFF; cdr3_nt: TGCGCCAGTAGGCAACGGGGGGCCGGGGAGGGATACAATGAGCAGTTCTTC
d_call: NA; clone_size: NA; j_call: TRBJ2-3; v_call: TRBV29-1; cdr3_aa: CSVDAGTELDTQYF; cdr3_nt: TGCAGCGTTGACGCCGGGACCGAACTTGATACGCAGTATTTT
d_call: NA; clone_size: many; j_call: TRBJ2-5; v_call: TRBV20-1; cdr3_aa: CSARSGQNQRETQYF; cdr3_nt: TGCAGTGCTAGATCTGGCCAGAATCAACGGGAGACCCAGTACTTC
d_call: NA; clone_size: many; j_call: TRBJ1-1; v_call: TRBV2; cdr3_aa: CASTLSPNTEAFF; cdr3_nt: TGTGCCAGCACCCTTTCACCGAACACTGAAGCTTTCTTT
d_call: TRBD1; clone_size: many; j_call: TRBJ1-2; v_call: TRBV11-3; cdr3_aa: CASSSGQGGGYTF; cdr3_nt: TGTGCCAGCAGCTCCGGACAGGGCGGTGGCTACACCTTC
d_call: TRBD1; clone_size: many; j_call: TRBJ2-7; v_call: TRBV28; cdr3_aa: CASIGTGEKYEQYF; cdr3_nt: TGTGCCAGCATTGGGACAGGGGAGAAATACGAGCAGTACTTC
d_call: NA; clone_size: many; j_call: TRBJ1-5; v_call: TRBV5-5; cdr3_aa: CASSLEGGAKTDQPQHF; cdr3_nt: TGTGCCAGCAGCTTGGAGGGGGGGGCTAAGACAGATCAGCCCCAGCATTTT
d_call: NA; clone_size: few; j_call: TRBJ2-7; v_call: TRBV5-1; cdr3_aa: CASSLEDGDKDEQYF; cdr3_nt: TGCGCCAGCAGCTTGGAGGACGGGGATAAGGACGAGCAGTACTTC
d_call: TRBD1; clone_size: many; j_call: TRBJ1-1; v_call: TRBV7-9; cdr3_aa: CASSPRDRGRMNTEAFF; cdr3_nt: TGTGCCAGCAGCCCCCGGGACAGGGGGCGAATGAACACTGAAGCTTTCTTT
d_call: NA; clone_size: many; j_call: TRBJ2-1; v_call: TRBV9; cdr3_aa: CASNRVFNEQFF; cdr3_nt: TGTGCCAGCAACCGGGTGTTCAATGAGCAGTTCTTC
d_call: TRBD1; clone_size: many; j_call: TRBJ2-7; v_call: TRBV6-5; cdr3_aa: CASSYWGQKLSVQYF; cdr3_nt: TGTGCCAGCAGTTACTGGGGACAGAAGCTATCGGTGCAGTACTTC
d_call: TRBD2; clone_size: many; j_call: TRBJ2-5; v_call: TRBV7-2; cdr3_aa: CASSRPGLAGGPETQYF; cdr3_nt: TGTGCCAGCAGCCGTCCGGGACTAGCGGGGGGTCCCGAGACCCAGTACTTC
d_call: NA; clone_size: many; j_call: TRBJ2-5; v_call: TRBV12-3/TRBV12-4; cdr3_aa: CASSFKETQYF; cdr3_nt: TGTGCCAGCAGCTTTAAAGAGACCCAGTACTTC
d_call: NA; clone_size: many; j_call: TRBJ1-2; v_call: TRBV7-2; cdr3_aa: CASSPSSPGANYGYTF; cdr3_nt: TGTGCCAGCAGCCCCTCCAGTCCAGGGGCAAATTATGGCTACACCTTC
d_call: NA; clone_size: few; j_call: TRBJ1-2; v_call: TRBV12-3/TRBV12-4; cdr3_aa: CASTDRDSFGYTF; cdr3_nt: TGTGCCAGCACCGACCGGGACTCTTTTGGCTACACCTTC
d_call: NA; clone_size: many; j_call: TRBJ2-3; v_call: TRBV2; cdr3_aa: CASSQTPSTDTQYF; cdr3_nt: TGTGCCAGCAGTCAAACCCCTAGCACAGATACGCAGTATTTT
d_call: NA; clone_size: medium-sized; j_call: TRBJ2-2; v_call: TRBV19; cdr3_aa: CASSIDNTGELFF; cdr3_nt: TGTGCCAGTAGTATAGATAACACCGGGGAGCTGTTTTTT
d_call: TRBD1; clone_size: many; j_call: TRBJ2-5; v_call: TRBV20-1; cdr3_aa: CSANGQGNQETQYF; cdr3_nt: TGCAGTGCTAACGGACAGGGGAACCAAGAGACCCAGTACTTC
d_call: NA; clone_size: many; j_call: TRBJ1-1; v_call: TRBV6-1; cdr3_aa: CASSGLTNTEAFF; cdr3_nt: TGTGCCAGCAGTGGACTAACGAACACTGAAGCTTTCTTT
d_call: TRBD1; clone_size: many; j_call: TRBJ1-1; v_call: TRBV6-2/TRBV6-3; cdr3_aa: CASNRQGANTEAFF; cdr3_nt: TGTGCCAGCAACAGACAGGGAGCGAACACTGAAGCTTTCTTT
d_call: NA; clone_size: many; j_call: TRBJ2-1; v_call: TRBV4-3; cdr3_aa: CASSPPGSYNEQFF; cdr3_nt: TGCGCCAGCAGCCCACCCGGGTCCTACAATGAGCAGTTCTTC
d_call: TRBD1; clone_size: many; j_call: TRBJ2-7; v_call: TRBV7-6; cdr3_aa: CASSLSTGGPYEQYF; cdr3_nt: TGTGCCAGCAGCTTAAGTACAGGGGGCCCCTACGAGCAGTACTTC
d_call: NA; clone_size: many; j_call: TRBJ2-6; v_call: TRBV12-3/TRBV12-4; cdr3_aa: CASSLGPGANVLTF; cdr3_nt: TGTGCCAGCAGTTTGGGGCCTGGGGCCAACGTCCTGACTTTC
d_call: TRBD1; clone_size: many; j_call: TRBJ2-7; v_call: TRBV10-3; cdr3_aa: CAISEGQGAFYEQYF; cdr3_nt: TGTGCCATCAGTGAGGGCCAGGGGGCCTTTTACGAGCAGTACTTC
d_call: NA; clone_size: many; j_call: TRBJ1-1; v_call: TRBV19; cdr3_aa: CASTPGHWDGGTEAFF; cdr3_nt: TGTGCCAGTACCCCAGGCCACTGGGACGGGGGCACTGAAGCTTTCTTT
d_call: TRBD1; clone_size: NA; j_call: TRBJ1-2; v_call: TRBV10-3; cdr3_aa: CAISGTGGNYGYTF; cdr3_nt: TGTGCCATCAGTGGGACAGGGGGCAACTATGGCTACACCTTC
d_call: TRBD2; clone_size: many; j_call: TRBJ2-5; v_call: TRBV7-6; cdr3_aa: CASSFGGGTQETQYF; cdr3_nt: TGTGCCAGCAGCTTTGGGGGGGGAACTCAAGAGACCCAGTACTTC
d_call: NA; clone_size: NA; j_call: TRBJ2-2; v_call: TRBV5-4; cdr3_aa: CASTRGFGGELFF; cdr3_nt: TGTGCCAGCACCCGGGGGTTTGGCGGGGAGCTGTTTTTT
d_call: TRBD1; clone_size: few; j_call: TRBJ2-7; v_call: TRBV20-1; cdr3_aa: CSARGRDRGEQYF; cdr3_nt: TGCAGTGCTAGAGGCCGGGACAGGGGCGAGCAGTACTTC
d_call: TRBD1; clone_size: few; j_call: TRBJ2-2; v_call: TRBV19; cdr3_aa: CASTPTRGPKTGELFF; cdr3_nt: TGTGCCAGCACCCCCACGAGGGGGCCCAAGACCGGGGAGCTGTTTTTT
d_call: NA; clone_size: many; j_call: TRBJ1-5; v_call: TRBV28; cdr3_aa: CASRGADLSNQPQHF; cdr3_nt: TGTGCCAGCAGGGGGGCAGACCTCAGCAATCAGCCCCAGCATTTT
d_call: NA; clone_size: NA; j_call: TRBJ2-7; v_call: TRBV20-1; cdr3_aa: CSAGRTIYEQYF; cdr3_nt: TGCAGTGCTGGAAGGACTATCTACGAGCAGTACTTC
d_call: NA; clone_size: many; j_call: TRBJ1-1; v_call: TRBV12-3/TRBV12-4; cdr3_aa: CASSLRAGEFAFF; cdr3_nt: TGTGCCAGCAGTTTGAGGGCAGGGGAGTTTGCTTTCTTT
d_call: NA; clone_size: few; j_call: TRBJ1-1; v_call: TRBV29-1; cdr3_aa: CSVGRVMNTEAFF; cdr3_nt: TGCAGCGTTGGTCGTGTGATGAACACTGAAGCTTTCTTT
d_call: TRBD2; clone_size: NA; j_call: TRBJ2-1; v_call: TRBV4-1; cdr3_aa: CASSHLAVAGDNEQFF; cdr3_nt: TGCGCCAGCAGCCACCTCGCAGTAGCGGGGGACAATGAGCAGTTCTTC
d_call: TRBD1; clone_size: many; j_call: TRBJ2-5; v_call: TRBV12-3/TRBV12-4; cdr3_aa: CASSTAGGGRLETQYF; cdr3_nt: TGTGCCAGCAGTACCGCAGGGGGCGGTAGGTTAGAGACCCAGTACTTC
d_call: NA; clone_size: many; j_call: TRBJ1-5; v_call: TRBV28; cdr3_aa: CASSRAEPSNQPQHF; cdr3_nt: TGTGCCAGCTCCCGGGCGGAGCCGAGCAATCAGCCCCAGCATTTT
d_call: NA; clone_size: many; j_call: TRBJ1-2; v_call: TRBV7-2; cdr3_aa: CASSLQNRGLGYTF; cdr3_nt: TGTGCCAGCAGCCTACAGAACCGGGGCCTAGGCTACACCTTC
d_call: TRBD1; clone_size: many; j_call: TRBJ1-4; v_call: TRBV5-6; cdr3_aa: CASSPTGGSEKLFF; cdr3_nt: TGTGCCAGCAGCCCAACAGGGGGCAGTGAAAAACTGTTTTTT
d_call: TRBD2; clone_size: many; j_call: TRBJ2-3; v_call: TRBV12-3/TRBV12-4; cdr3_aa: CASSLSGGSTDTQYF; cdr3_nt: TGTGCCAGCAGTTTAAGCGGGGGAAGCACAGATACGCAGTATTTT
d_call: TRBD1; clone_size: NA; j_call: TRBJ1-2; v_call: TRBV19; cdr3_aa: CASRTGGAHYGYTF; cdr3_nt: TGTGCCAGTAGGACAGGGGGCGCTCACTATGGCTACACCTTC
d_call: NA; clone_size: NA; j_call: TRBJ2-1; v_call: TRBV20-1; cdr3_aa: CSAGPQETSYNEQFF; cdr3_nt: TGCAGTGCTGGTCCACAGGAGACCTCCTACAATGAGCAGTTCTTC
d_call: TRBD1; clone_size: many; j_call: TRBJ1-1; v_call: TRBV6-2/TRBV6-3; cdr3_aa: CASSSRTGRTEAFF; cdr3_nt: TGTGCCAGCAGTTCGCGGACAGGGCGGACTGAAGCTTTCTTT
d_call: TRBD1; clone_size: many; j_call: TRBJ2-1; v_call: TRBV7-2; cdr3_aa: CASSSTGTGIDEQFF; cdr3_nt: TGTGCCAGCAGCTCGACAGGGACAGGGATCGATGAGCAGTTCTTC
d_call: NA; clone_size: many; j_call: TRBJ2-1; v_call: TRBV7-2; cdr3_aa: CASSSPGVLAGEQFF; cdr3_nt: TGTGCCAGCAGCTCCCCAGGGGTGCTAGCAGGTGAGCAGTTCTTC